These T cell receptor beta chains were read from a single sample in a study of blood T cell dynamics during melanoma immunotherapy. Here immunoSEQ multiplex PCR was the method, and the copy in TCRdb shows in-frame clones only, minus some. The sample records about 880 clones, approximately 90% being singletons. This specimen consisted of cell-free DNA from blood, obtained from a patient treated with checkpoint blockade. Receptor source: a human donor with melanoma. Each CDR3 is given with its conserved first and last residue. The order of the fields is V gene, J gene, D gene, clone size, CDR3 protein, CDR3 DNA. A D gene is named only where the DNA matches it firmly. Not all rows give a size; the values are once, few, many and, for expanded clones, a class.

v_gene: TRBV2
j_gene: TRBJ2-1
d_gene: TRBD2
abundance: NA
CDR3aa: CASRGTSGRVGEQFF
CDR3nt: TGTGCCAGCAGAGGGACTAGCGGGAGGGTGGGGGAGCAGTTCTTC

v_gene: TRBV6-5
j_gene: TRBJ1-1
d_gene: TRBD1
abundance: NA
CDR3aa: CASSYGGVGQGSEAFF
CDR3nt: TGTGCCAGCAGTTACGGAGGGGTCGGACAGGGTTCTGAAGCTTTCTTT

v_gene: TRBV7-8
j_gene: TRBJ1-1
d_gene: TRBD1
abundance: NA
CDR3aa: CASSPDRLNTEAFF
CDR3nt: TGTGCCAGCAGCCCGGACAGGTTGAACACTGAAGCTTTCTTT

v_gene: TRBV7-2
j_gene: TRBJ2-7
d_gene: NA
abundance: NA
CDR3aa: CASSPPSPYEQYF
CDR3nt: TGTGCCAGCAGCCCACCGTCACCTTACGAGCAGTACTTC

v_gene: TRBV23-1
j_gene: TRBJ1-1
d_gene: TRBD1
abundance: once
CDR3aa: CASSQVSGQARTEAFF
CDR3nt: TGCGCCAGCAGTCAAGTATCTGGACAGGCGAGGACTGAAGCTTTCTTT

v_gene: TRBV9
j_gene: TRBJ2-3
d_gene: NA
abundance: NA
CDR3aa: CASSGEGDTQYF
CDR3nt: TGTGCCAGCAGCGGGGAAGGGGATACGCAGTATTTT

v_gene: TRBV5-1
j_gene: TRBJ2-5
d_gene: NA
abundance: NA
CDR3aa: CASSLWGRETQYF
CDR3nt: TGCGCCAGCAGCTTGTGGGGTCGGGAGACCCAGTACTTC

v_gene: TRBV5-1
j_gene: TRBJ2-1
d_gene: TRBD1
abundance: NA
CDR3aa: CASRYRTGDYNEQFF
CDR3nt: TGCGCCAGCAGATATCGGACAGGGGACTACAATGAGCAGTTCTTC

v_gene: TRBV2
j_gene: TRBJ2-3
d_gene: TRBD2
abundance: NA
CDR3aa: CASTGRGSQDTQYF
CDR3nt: TGTGCCAGCACTGGGCGGGGGTCCCAAGATACGCAGTATTTT

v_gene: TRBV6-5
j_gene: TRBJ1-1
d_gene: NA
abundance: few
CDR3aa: CASRGSLNTEAFF
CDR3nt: TGTGCCAGCAGGGGCAGCTTGAACACTGAAGCTTTCTTT

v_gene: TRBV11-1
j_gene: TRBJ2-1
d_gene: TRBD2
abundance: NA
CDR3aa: CASSSWTREVNEQFF
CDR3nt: TGTGCCAGCAGCTCCTGGACTAGGGAAGTGAATGAGCAGTTCTTC

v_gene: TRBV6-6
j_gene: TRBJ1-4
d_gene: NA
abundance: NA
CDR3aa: CASTLLGGGTEKLFF
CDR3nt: TGTGCCAGCACCCTCTTAGGAGGGGGGACTGAAAAACTGTTTTTT

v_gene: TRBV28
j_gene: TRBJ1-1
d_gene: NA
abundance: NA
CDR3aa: CASRGPGGNTEAFF
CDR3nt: TGTGCCAGCAGGGGGCCGGGGGGCAACACTGAAGCTTTCTTT

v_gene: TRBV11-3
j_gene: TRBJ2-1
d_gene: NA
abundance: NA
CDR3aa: CASSRTQNNEQFF
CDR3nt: TGTGCCAGCAGCCGGACTCAAAACAATGAGCAGTTCTTC

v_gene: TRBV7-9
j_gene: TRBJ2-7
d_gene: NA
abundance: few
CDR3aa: CASSLGGRYEQYF
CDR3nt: TGTGCCAGCAGCTTAGGGGGTCGCTACGAGCAGTACTTC

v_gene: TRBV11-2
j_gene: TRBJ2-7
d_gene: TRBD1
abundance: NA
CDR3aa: CASSLDRTGVYEQYF
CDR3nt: TGTGCCAGCAGCTTAGATAGGACAGGGGTCTACGAGCAGTACTTC

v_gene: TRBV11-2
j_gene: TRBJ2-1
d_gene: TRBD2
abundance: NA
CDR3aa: CASSPGGGGAHNEQFF
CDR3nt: TGTGCCAGCAGCCCGGGCGGCGGGGGGGCCCACAATGAGCAGTTCTTC

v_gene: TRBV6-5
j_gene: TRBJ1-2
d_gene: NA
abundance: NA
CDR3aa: CASSYLGGGRGGYTF
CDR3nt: TGTGCCAGCAGTTACTTGGGCGGGGGGCGAGGTGGCTACACCTTC

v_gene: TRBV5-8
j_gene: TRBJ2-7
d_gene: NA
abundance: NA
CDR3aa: CASSLGLGEQYF
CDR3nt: TGTGCCAGCAGCTTGGGACTGGGGGAGCAGTACTTC

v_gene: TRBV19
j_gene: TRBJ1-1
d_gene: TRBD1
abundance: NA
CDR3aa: CASSIIDRGQPGSEAFF
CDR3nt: TGTGCCAGTAGTATTATAGATCGGGGACAGCCGGGCTCTGAAGCTTTCTTT

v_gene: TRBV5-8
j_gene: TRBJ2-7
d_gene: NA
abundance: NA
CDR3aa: CASSNAISYEQYF
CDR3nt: TGTGCCAGCAGTAACGCGATTTCCTACGAGCAGTACTTC

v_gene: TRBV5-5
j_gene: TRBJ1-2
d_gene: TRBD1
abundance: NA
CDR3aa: CASSSQTGGDYGYTF
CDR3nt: TGTGCCAGCAGCTCCCAGACAGGGGGAGACTATGGCTACACCTTC

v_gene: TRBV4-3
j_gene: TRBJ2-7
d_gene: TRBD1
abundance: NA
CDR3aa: CASSQGQGVRSGEQYF
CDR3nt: TGCGCCAGCAGCCAAGGACAGGGGGTCAGGTCGGGCGAGCAGTACTTC